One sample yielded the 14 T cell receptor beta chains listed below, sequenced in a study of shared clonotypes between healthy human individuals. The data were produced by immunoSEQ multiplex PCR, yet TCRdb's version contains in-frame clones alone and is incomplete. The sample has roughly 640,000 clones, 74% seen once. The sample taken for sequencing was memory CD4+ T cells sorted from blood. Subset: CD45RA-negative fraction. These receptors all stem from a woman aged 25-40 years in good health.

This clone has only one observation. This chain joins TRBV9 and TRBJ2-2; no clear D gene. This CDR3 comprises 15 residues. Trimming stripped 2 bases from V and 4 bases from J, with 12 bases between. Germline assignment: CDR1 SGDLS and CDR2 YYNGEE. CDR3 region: CASSVESRVTGELFF. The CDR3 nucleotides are TGTGCCAGCAGCGTTGAGTCACGAGTCACCGGGGAGCTGTTTTTT.

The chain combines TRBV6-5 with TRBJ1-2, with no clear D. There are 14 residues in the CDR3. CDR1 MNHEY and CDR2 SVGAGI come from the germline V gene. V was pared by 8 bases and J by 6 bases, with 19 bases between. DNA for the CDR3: TGTGCCAGCGGTGCTTCCGGACTTCTACATGGCTACACCTTC. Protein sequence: CASGASGLLHGYTF.

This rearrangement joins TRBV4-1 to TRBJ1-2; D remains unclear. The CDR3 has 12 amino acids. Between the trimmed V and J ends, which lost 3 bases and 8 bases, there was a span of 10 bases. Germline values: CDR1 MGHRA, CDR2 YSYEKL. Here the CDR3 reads CASSHSVGGYTF. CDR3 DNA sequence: TGCGCCAGCAGCCATTCAGTTGGGGGCTACACCTTC.

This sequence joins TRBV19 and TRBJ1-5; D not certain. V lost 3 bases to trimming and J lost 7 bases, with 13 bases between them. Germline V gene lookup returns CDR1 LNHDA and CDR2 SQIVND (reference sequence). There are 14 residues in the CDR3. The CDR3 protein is CASSIARLAQPQHF. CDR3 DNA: TGTGCCAGTAGTATTGCTCGGCTCGCACAGCCCCAGCATTTT.

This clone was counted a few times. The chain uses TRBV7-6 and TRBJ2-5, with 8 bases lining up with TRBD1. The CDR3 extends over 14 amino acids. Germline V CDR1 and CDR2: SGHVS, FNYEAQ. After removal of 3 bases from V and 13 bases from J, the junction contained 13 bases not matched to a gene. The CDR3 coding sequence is TGTGCCAGCAGCTTTCAGGGGGCTAACGGTGCACGGTACTTC. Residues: CASSFQGANGARYF.

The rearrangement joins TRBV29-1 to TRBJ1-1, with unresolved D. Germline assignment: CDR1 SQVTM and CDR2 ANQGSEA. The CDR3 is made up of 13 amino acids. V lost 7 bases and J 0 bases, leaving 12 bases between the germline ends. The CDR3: CSGSTRMNTEAFF. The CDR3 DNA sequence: TGCAGCGGGAGCACCAGGATGAACACTGAAGCTTTCTTT. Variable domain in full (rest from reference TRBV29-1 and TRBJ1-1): SAVISQKPSRDICQRGTSLTIQCQVDSQVTMMFWYRQQPGQSLTLIATANQGSEATYESGFVIDKFPISRPNLTFSTLTVSNMSPEDSSIYLCSGSTRMNTEAFFGQGTRLTVV.

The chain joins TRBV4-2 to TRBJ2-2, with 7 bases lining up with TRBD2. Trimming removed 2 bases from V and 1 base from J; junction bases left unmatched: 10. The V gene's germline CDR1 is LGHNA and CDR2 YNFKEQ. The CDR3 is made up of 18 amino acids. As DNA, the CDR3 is TGTGCCAGCAGCCAATTGGCGTCGGGGGGAAAGAACACCGGGGAGCTGTTTTTT. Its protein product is CASSQLASGGKNTGELFF.

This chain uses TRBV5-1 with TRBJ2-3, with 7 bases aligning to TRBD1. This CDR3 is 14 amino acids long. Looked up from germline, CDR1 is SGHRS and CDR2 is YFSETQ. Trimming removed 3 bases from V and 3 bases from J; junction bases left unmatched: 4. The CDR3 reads CASSSDRVTDTQYF. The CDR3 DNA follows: TGCGCCAGCAGCTCCGACAGGGTTACAGATACGCAGTATTTT.

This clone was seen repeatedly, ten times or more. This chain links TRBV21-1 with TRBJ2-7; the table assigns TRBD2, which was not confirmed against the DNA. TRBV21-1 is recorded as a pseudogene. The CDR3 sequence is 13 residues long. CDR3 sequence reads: CASRPGLPTRQYF. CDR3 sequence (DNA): TGTGCCAGTAGACCGGGACTCCCAACGCGGCAGTACTTC.

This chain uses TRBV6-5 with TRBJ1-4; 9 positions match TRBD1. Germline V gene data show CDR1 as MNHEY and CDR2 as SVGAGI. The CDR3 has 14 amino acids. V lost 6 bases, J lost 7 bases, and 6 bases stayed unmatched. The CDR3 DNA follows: TGTGCCAGCAGCAGGGGACAGGGAGGTGAAAAACTGTTTTTT. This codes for CASSRGQGGEKLFF.

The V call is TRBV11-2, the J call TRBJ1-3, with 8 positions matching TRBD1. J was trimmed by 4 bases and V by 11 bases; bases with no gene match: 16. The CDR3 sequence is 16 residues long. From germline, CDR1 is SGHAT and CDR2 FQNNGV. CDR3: CASGTPRGLRGNTIYF. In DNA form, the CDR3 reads TGTGCCTCGGGCACCCCCAGGGGGCTTAGAGGAAACACCATATATTTT.

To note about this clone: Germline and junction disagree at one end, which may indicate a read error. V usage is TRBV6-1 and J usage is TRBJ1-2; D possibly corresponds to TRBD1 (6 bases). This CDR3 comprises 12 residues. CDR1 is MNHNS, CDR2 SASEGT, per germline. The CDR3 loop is CASSRTDYGYIF. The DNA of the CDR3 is TGTGCCAGCAGCCGGACAGACTATGGCTACATCTTC.

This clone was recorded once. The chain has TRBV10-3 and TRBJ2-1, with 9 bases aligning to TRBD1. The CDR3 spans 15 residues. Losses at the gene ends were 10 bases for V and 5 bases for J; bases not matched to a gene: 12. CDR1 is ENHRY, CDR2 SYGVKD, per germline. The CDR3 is CAKSDTGGGNNEQFF. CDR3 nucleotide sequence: TGTGCCAAGAGCGACACAGGGGGCGGGAACAATGAGCAGTTCTTC.

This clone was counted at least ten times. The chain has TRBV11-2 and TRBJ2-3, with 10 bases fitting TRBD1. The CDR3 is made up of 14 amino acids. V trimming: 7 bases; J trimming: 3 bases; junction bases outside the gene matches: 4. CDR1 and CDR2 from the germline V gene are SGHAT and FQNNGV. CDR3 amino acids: CASKTGGETDTQYF. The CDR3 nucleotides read TGTGCCAGCAAGACAGGGGGCGAAACAGATACGCAGTATTTT. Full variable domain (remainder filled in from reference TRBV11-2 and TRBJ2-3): EAGVAQSPRYKIIEKRQSVAFWCNPISGHATLYWYQQILGQGPKLLIQFQNNGVVDDSQLPKDRFSAERLKGVDSTLKIQPAKLEDSAVYLCASKTGGETDTQYFGPGTRLTVL.